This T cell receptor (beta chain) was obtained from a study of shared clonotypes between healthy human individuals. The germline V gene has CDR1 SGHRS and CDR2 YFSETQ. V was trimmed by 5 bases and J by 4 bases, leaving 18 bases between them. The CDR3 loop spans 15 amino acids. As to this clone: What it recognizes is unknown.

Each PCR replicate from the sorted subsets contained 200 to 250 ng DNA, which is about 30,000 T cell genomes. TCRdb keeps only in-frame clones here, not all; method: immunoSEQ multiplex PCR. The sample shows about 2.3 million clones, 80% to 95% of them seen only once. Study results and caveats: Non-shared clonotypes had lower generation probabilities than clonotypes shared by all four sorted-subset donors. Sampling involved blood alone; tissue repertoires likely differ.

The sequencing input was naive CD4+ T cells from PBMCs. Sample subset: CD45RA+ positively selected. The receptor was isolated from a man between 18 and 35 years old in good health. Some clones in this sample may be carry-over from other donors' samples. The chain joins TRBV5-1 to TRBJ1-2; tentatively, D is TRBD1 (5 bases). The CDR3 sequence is CASSSGTEALYGYTF. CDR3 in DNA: TGCGCCAGCAGTTCTGGGACCGAGGCACTCTATGGCTACACCTTC.